This T cell receptor (beta chain) was identified in a study of T cells after yellow fever vaccination. The CDR3 length is 16 residues. Trimming removed 3 bases at V and 0 bases at J, with 12 bases between. In germline, CDR1 is MNHEY, CDR2 SMNVEV (reference sequence). This clonotype was detected ten times or more. The antigen remains unidentified. TCRdb re-analysed the 5' RACE reads in MiXCR, keeping a single row per CDR3 protein. This table has around 330,000 distinct CDR3 sequences, roughly 3.5% appearing once. Whole-study results and caveats: The CD4 and CD8 compartments had a small share of their clonotypes in common.

The clonotype comes from a young man who received the YFV17D yellow fever vaccine. The specimen was PBMCs, collected on the day of the yellow fever booster vaccination. V gene TRBV27 combines with J gene TRBJ1-5; TRBD1 is a possible D gene (6 bases). The CDR3 DNA is TGTGCCAGCAGTTTTCACAGGGATCTTAGCAATCAGCCCCAGCATTTT. It yields the protein CASSFHRDLSNQPQHF.